The sequence of this T cell receptor beta chain was determined in a study of T cells in Graves' hyperthyroidism and ophthalmopathy (dated by TCRdb to about 2019). At the level of the whole study: Peripheral blood samples were taken at the time of initial diagnosis, prior to any treatment. After sampling, hyperthyroidism patients received methimazole starting at 30 mg daily, and ophthalmopathy patients received high-dose intravenous methylprednisolone. The 100 or so discovery patients were randomly split 7:3 into training and test sets. TCR V-J signatures able to tell the groups apart were searched for in a discovery cohort of 90 to 100 patients, of whom about 40 had Graves' ophthalmopathy and around 57 had stable Graves' hyperthyroidism. Prospective prediction of ophthalmopathy was tested in an independent validation cohort consisting of about 19 hyperthyroidism patients and approximately 16 patients who later progressed to ophthalmopathy. In over five Graves' hyperthyroidism patients, the study also compared T-cell repertoires from thyroid tissue with T-cell repertoires from blood. The paper reports TCR Vbeta CDR3 sequencing of approximately 140 peripheral blood samples: 43 ophthalmopathy, around 80 hyperthyroidism and around 17 progressor patients. Broad study findings and their caveats: Sample size was not statistically predetermined, and investigators were not blinded to group allocation. A model built on a 13 V-J signature distinguished ophthalmopathy from stable hyperthyroidism, reaching about 88% sensitivity and around 82% specificity in cross-validation and 80%/75% in testing. Blood samples also contained most of the expanded thyroid clonotypes (frequency above 0.001), which suggests that blood repertoires may reflect thyroid immune responses. In validation, progression to ophthalmopathy was predicted by the model with 70.59% sensitivity and 72% to 80% specificity, a median of about 6.8 months before onset.

Amplification of TCR beta CDR3 regions was carried out from RNA transcripts. A first-round RT-PCR of the TCR CDR3 used the HTBI primer set with the Qiagen OneStep RT-PCR kit. A second multiplex PCR round built the libraries, followed by size selection and purification. Libraries were sequenced paired-end with 100 bp reads on an Illumina HiSeq2000. In the source study's methods: Raw data were processed with SOAPnuke, discarding reads with adapters, uncalled bases, mean Phred below 15, or no exact constant-primer or identifier match. COPE v1.2.5 was used to merge high-quality paired reads, and clonotypes were defined as unique nucleotide sequences. MiTCR v1.1 was used to align the clonotypes against IMGT TRBV, TRBD and TRBJ reference segments. Only V-J combinations with frequency above 0.0001, covering 99% to 99.2% of repertoires, were analysed. The TCS score was defined as F50 (clonal expansion) divided by E x V (chaos), with BLOSUM62-based TCRdist calculated between CDR3 peptides within each V-J. Welch's t-statistics and random forest reduced roughly 500 V-J features to 10 to 15, which were used in a naive Bayes classifier (R e1071). Starting from the raw public reads, TCRdb applied fastp trimming at Q25, assembled clones with MiXCR and retained in-frame beta chains. A single entry per CDR3 protein holds the most common genes and DNA from its merged rows. The V and J calls here are based on TCRdb, not the publication. This sample lists over 550,000 distinct CDR3 sequences; roughly a sixth were detected once. The ten largest make up around a sixth of the sample.

This clonotype showed up many times. What antigen it recognizes has not been identified. There are no base qualities to consult, and no much larger clone falls within one base. A patient counted as having stable Graves' hyperthyroidism if no progression to ophthalmopathy occurred over 18 months of follow-up. The hyperthyroidism patients were between 18 and 65 years old and newly diagnosed, with a disease duration of less than 2 months. Any patient with an uncontrolled infection, another autoimmune disease, pregnancy or lactation was excluded. Diagnoses were based on clinical symptoms, serum thyroxine and TRAb, thyroid ultrasound and orbital computed tomography. PBMCs were isolated from 7.5 to 10 ml of fresh peripheral blood by Ficoll-Paque density gradient centrifugation. Trizol reagent was used to extract total RNA, and RNA quality was then checked on an Agilent 2100 Bioanalyzer. The sample comprised blood. The clonotype comes from a woman aged 18-29 years with Graves' hyperthyroidism.

The nucleotide sequence is TGCAGTGCTGCCCGGGACAGTCAAAAACCGCGCGCCTACAATGAGCAGTTCTTC. The encoded protein is CSAARDSQKPRAYNEQFF. The chain links TRBV20-1 with TRBJ2-1, with TRBD1 identical over 7 junction bases. CDR1 DFQATT and CDR2 SNEGSKA are derived from the germline V gene (reference sequence). V trim: 5 bases; J trim: 2 bases; unmatched bases: 18. The CDR3 sequence holds 18 residues, the cysteine and phenylalanine included. Only the CDR3 DNA is retained, 54 bases long and in frame from the first base.